This T cell receptor beta chain stems from a study of T cells in Graves' hyperthyroidism and ophthalmopathy. Concerning this clonotype itself: As yet, its antigen is unknown.

The study's findings and limits: Most clonotypes expanded in thyroid above 0.001 were likewise present in blood. Ophthalmopathy was separated from stable hyperthyroidism by a 13 V-J model.

Template material for amplifying TCR beta CDR3 regions consisted of RNA transcripts. HTBI primers drove first-round RT-PCR of the TCR CDR3. TCRdb re-called the multiplex PCR reads with MiXCR, one entry per CDR3 protein. This sample yields 500,000 to 650,000 distinct CDR3 sequences, of which 46% are seen a single time; 35% to 50% belongs to the top ten. Clinical symptoms, serum thyroxine and TRAb, thyroid ultrasound and orbital computed tomography together formed the diagnostic basis. Germline loops: CDR1 SQVTM, CDR2 ANQGSEA. This CDR3 has 15 amino acids. Trimming cost V 3 bases and J 4 bases; bases outside gene matches: 6.

Sequencing was carried out using peripheral blood or thyroid tissue (not recorded which). This chain joins TRBV29-1 and TRBJ2-5, with 12 nucleotides matching TRBD2. This sequence originates from an adult woman with Graves' disease, either hyperthyroidism or ophthalmopathy (not recorded which). This chain's CDR3 is CSVDLAGGLGETQYF. The CDR3 region has the DNA TGCAGCGTTGATCTAGCGGGAGGGCTTGGAGAGACCCAGTACTTC.